This passage covers 28 T cell receptor beta chains from one sample sequenced in a study of T cells expressing NK-cell markers. TCRdb re-called the 5' RACE reads, yielding one record per CDR3 amino acid sequence without DNA. This listing includes 120,000 to 150,000 distinct CDR3 sequences. Sequenced sample: blood T cells: a sorted CD56 or NKG2C T cell subset, CD4+ or CD8+ T cells, or bulk PBMC T cells (not recorded which). These receptors were obtained from a man between 18 and 29 years old in good health.

The rearrangement uses TRBV24-1 and TRBJ2-7. This CDR3 is 13 amino acids long. The V gene's germline CDR1 is KGHDR and CDR2 SFDVKD. The CDR3 spells CATSDTTSYEQYF.

The chain employs TRBV6-1 and TRBJ2-2; TCRdb picks TRBD2, but there is no DNA to check that call. The CDR3 is made up of 14 amino acids. CDR1 MNHNS and CDR2 SASEGT come from the germline V gene. The chain's CDR3 is CASTSGRATGELFF.

This chain links TRBV5-5 with TRBJ2-1; as DNA is missing, the TRBD1 call by TCRdb cannot be tested. Germline lookup yields CDR1 SGHKS and CDR2 YYEKEE (reference sequence). The CDR3 covers 14 residues. The CDR3: CASSRNDRYNEQFF.

The rearrangement joins TRBV7-8 to TRBJ1-2. CDR3 length equals 15 residues. Germline V gene lookup returns CDR1 SGHVS and CDR2 FQNEAQ. The CDR3 region is CASSLIRTDNYGYTF. The whole variable domain, filled in from reference TRBV7-8 and TRBJ1-2, reads GAGVSQSPRYKVAKRGQDVALRCDPISGHVSLFWYQQALGQGPEFLTYFQNEAQLDKSGLPSDRFFAERPEGSVSTLKIQRTQQEDSAVYLCASSLIRTDNYGYTFGSGTRLTVV.

The rearrangement uses TRBV6-5 and TRBJ2-2. Germline CDR1 and CDR2: MNHEY and SVGAGI. The CDR3 runs 11 residues. The CDR3 sequence is CASSMSGELFF.

The chain carries TRBV18 and TRBJ2-3; checking the TCRdb D call of TRBD2 is not possible without DNA. Looked up from germline, CDR1 is KGHSH and CDR2 is LQKENI. The CDR3 length is 19 residues. The CDR3: CASSTERLPGLVSPDTQYF.

The CDR3 loop is CASSTIQREAFYEQYF. The chain has TRBV7-2 and TRBJ2-7; TCRdb lists TRBD2, though no DNA is available to test this call. The CDR3 is made up of 16 amino acids. Germline V gene lookup returns CDR1 SGHTA and CDR2 FQGNSA.

The CDR3 region is CASGWDTGHNTGELFF. The chain joins TRBV12-5 to TRBJ2-2; TCRdb indicates TRBD1, and absent DNA this call remains unverified. The germline V gene has CDR1 LGHNT and CDR2 FRNRAP. CDR3 size: 16 residues.

The chain recombines TRBV27 with TRBJ2-1; lacking DNA, the TRBD2 call made by TCRdb goes unchecked. CDR1 MNHEY and CDR2 SMNVEV come from the germline V gene (reference sequence). This CDR3 is 16 amino acids long. This chain's CDR3 is CASSLGSAGGNNEQFF.

The chain employs TRBV20-1 and TRBJ2-5; the D call of TRBD1 rests on TCRdb alone, since no DNA is present to check it. CDR3 size: 14 residues. Germline CDR1 reads DFQATT; CDR2 reads SNEGSKA (reference sequence). The CDR3 loop reads CSAPSRERSETQYF.

The CDR3 protein is CASSQTVTSGTDTQYF. The chain employs TRBV4-1 and TRBJ2-3. Looked up from germline, CDR1 is MGHRA and CDR2 is YSYEKL. This CDR3 is built from 16 residues.

The V and J genes are TRBV6-5 and TRBJ2-3; the TRBD1 assignment by TCRdb is unverifiable without DNA. From germline, CDR1 is MNHEY and CDR2 SVGAGI. The length of the CDR3 is 15 residues. CDR3 sequence: CASSYGASSTDTQYF.

The chain is built from TRBV7-9 and TRBJ2-2; the D gene TCRdb calls, TRBD2, cannot be checked with no DNA. There are 14 residues in the CDR3. CDR1 is SEHNR and CDR2 is FQNEAQ in the germline V gene (reference sequence). CDR3 sequence: CASSPGPNTGELFF.

The chain is built from TRBV5-1 and TRBJ1-1; the TRBD1 assignment by TCRdb is unverifiable without DNA. The CDR3 runs 15 residues. Germline loops: CDR1 SGHRS, CDR2 YFSETQ. CDR3 protein: CASSLNGRGGTEAFF.

The chain uses TRBV4-2 and TRBJ2-3; TCRdb's D call of TRBD1 is untestable without DNA. The CDR3 contains 18 residues. From germline, CDR1 is LGHNA and CDR2 YNFKEQ. The CDR3 spells CASSPPFQGGLVADTQYF.

The chain couples TRBV19 to TRBJ1-1; TCRdb gives TRBD1 as the D gene, but with no DNA this cannot be confirmed. In germline, CDR1 is LNHDA, CDR2 SQIVND (reference sequence). This CDR3 region has 11 residues. CDR3 loop: CASSRGQQAFF.

V gene TRBV27 combines with J gene TRBJ2-5; lacking DNA, the TRBD1 call made by TCRdb goes unchecked. This CDR3 comprises 17 residues. The germline CDR1 and CDR2 sequences are MNHEY and SMNVEV (reference sequence). CDR3 residues: CASSPRLQDRVQETQYF.

This chain uses TRBV7-9 with TRBJ2-5; TCRdb's D call, TRBD2, is unchecked because there is no DNA. CDR3 size: 16 residues. Germline V gene data show CDR1 as SEHNR and CDR2 as FQNEAQ (reference sequence). The CDR3 spells CASSLNSEYRGKTQYF.

The chain is built from TRBV4-1 and TRBJ1-4; without DNA, the TCRdb call of TRBD1 cannot be checked. CDR3 length: 17 amino acids. CDR1 is MGHRA, CDR2 YSYEKL, per germline. This chain's CDR3 is CASSQDNRGLTNEKLFF.

V and J are TRBV2 and TRBJ2-5; TCRdb gives TRBD1 as the D gene, but with no DNA this cannot be confirmed. Germline V gives CDR1 SNHLY, CDR2 FYNNEI. The CDR3 contains 12 residues. The CDR3 sequence is CASSVTGPAQYF.

The CDR3 loop reads CASSEDVRVNTEAFF. The rearrangement uses TRBV5-1 and TRBJ1-1; TCRdb's D call, TRBD1, is unchecked because there is no DNA. Germline V gene lookup returns CDR1 SGHRS and CDR2 YFSETQ. The CDR3 loop spans 15 amino acids.

The rearrangement uses TRBV20-1 and TRBJ2-1. In germline, CDR1 is DFQATT, CDR2 SNEGSKA (reference sequence). The CDR3 consists of 13 residues. This CDR3 reads CSARESLAEMPFF.

The rearrangement uses TRBV30 and TRBJ1-6. The germline V gene has CDR1 GTSNPN and CDR2 SVGIG (reference sequence). The CDR3 has 14 residues. CDR3 amino acids: CAWSPDDLDSPLHF.

The CDR3 sequence: CASSSVTRELNYGYTF. The rearrangement links TRBV13 to TRBJ1-2; without DNA, the TCRdb call of TRBD1 cannot be checked. CDR3 length equals 16 residues. Germline loops: CDR1 PRHDT, CDR2 FYEKMQ (reference sequence).

The chain joins TRBV29-1 to TRBJ2-7; TCRdb's D call of TRBD1 is untestable without DNA. Germline assignment: CDR1 SQVTM and CDR2 ANQGSEA. This CDR3 comprises 13 residues. CDR3 sequence reads: CSVETGYSYEQYF.

This chain joins TRBV7-9 and TRBJ2-5; the TCRdb call, TRBD2, lacks DNA for checking. The CDR3 totals 15 residues. CDR1 and CDR2 (germline): SEHNR, FQNEAQ (reference sequence). This CDR3 is CASSRSGSGEETQYF.

This chain uses TRBV29-1 with TRBJ1-4; the D gene TCRdb calls, TRBD1, cannot be checked with no DNA. Germline V gives CDR1 SQVTM, CDR2 ANQGSEA. CDR3 size: 11 residues. The CDR3 is CSVAGYEKLFF.

The chain combines TRBV19 with TRBJ1-5; TCRdb's D gene call, TRBD1, goes unchecked for lack of DNA. CDR1 is LNHDA and CDR2 is SQIVND in the germline V gene (reference sequence). The CDR3 extends over 14 amino acids. CDR3 residues: CASRVEDRGEPQHF.